The 20 T cell receptor beta chains reported below all come from one sample, sequenced in a study of OX40 agonist ivuxolimab in advanced cancers. Measured with immunoSEQ multiplex PCR; TCRdb has only the in-frame clones, and not every one. Of approximately 89,000 clones listed, about 88% are singletons. Source: CD4+ or CD8+ T cells sorted from blood, taken in a trial of the OX40 agonist ivuxolimab. The receptors were sampled from an adult with an advanced solid tumor such as melanoma, head and neck, liver or kidney cancer.

This rearrangement joins TRBV9 to TRBJ2-3, with D possibly matching TRBD2 (6 bases). Germline V gene lookup returns CDR1 SGDLS and CDR2 YYNGEE. The CDR3 runs to 16 residues. V gave up 0 bases and J gave up 1 base, with 12 bases separating them. The CDR3 is CASSVDGGDRTDTQYF. In DNA, the CDR3 is TGTGCCAGCAGCGTAGATGGCGGGGACCGCACAGATACGCAGTATTTT.

The chain uses TRBV12-5 and TRBJ2-2; D perhaps matches TRBD1 (5 bases). Germline V CDR1 and CDR2: LGHNT, FRNRAP. The V and J ends lost 1 base and 4 bases respectively, with 19 bases between them. This CDR3 has 18 amino acids. The CDR3 is CASGLGAFGARGTGELFF. CDR3 nucleotides: TGTGCTAGTGGTTTGGGCGCCTTTGGGGCGCGAGGCACCGGGGAGCTGTTTTTT.

This chain uses TRBV7-9 with TRBJ1-6, with TRBD1 as a possible D gene (5 bases). The germline V gene encodes CDR1 SEHNR and CDR2 FQNEAQ (reference sequence). The CDR3 length is 14 residues. V was cut by 3 bases and J by 14 bases, with 17 bases left in between. Here the CDR3 reads CASSFPGGGGSLHF. In DNA, the CDR3 is TGTGCCAGCAGCTTCCCGGGAGGTGGGGGGTCCCTCCACTTT.

The chain carries TRBV5-5 and TRBJ1-2, with 8 bases identical to TRBD1. CDR1 and CDR2 (germline): SGHKS, YYEKEE (reference sequence). The CDR3 covers 14 residues. V dropped 4 bases and J dropped 6; count of bases not matched to a gene: 8. The CDR3 coding sequence is TGTGCCAGCAGCCCAGGGGACAGGTTGAATGGCTACACCTTC. Its translation is CASSPGDRLNGYTF.

This clone was picked up one time. This sequence joins TRBV9 and TRBJ1-3; D gene ambiguous. V lost 0 bases, J lost 0 bases, and 13 bases lay in between. Looked up from germline, CDR1 is SGDLS and CDR2 is YYNGEE. This CDR3 has 17 amino acids. The CDR3 sequence is CASSVAQVPGSGNTIYF. For the CDR3, the DNA is TGTGCCAGCAGCGTAGCTCAGGTACCTGGCTCTGGAAACACCATATATTTT.

The chain uses TRBV5-1 and TRBJ2-1; TRBD2 matches at 10 bases. The CDR3 consists of 13 residues. The germline CDR1 and CDR2 sequences are SGHRS and YFSETQ. J lost 9 bases, V lost 0 bases, and 0 bases had no gene match. The CDR3 here is CASSLGLAGEQFF. In DNA form, the CDR3 reads TGCGCCAGCAGCTTGGGACTAGCGGGTGAGCAGTTCTTC.

The chain recombines TRBV7-9 with TRBJ2-1; 14 bases agree with TRBD2. V lost 4 bases to trimming and J lost 9 bases; unmatched junction nucleotides: 11. The CDR3 has 17 amino acids. Germline loops: CDR1 SEHNR, CDR2 FQNEAQ (reference sequence). The chain's CDR3 is CASSSTLGLAGVGEQFF. DNA for the CDR3: TGTGCCAGCAGCTCGACCCTGGGACTAGCGGGGGTGGGTGAGCAGTTCTTC.

The rearrangement joins TRBV5-1 to TRBJ2-3, with D maybe TRBD2 (6 bases). Germline V gene data show CDR1 as SGHRS and CDR2 as YFSETQ. V was cut by 0 bases and J by 7 bases, with 21 bases left in between. The CDR3 loop spans 17 amino acids. CDR3 DNA: TGCGCCAGCAGCTTGGGGGGTCTAGCGACGGAGCCATATACGCAGTATTTT. Protein: CASSLGGLATEPYTQYF.

The chain recombines TRBV6-1 with TRBJ1-6; TRBD1 matches at 8 bases. In germline, CDR1 is MNHNS, CDR2 SASEGT. The CDR3 is made up of 16 amino acids. V shed 4 bases, J shed 7 bases, and the junction held 9 bases outside the gene matches. CDR3 in amino acids: CASSGTTGVGNSPLHF. The CDR3 region has the DNA TGTGCCAGCAGTGGGACGACAGGGGTCGGGAATTCACCCCTCCACTTT.

The gene calls are TRBV6-1 and TRBJ1-5; D is unclear. Germline CDR1 reads MNHNS; CDR2 reads SASEGT. Trimming stripped 7 bases from V and 0 bases from J, with 10 bases between. The CDR3 sequence is 14 residues long. The CDR3 loop is CASTRENSNQPQHF. The CDR3 DNA reads as TGTGCCAGCACCCGGGAGAATAGCAATCAGCCCCAGCATTTT.

V and J are TRBV4-1 and TRBJ1-3; 9 bases are a match to TRBD1. Germline V gene data show CDR1 as MGHRA and CDR2 as YSYEKL. This CDR3 is 16 amino acids long. V gave up 3 bases and J gave up 0 bases; unmatched junction bases: 3. The CDR3 loop is CASSHSDRGSGNTIYF. The CDR3, as DNA: TGCGCCAGCAGCCACTCGGACAGGGGCTCTGGAAACACCATATATTTT.

The chain has TRBV7-9 and TRBJ2-3; a possible D gene is TRBD2 (6 bases). Between the trimmed V and J ends, which lost 4 bases and 5 bases, there was a span of 10 bases. This CDR3 has 13 amino acids. The germline gives CDR1 SEHNR, CDR2 FQNEAQ (reference sequence). CDR3 amino acids: CASSYLGGDTQYF. The CDR3 nucleotides are TGTGCCAGCAGCTACCTCGGGGGAGATACGCAGTATTTT.

The V gene is TRBV30, the J gene TRBJ2-7, with D unresolved. Germline CDR1 GTSNPN, CDR2 SVGIG (reference sequence). V lost 4 bases, J lost 1 base, and 8 bases lay in between. The CDR3 sequence is 12 residues long. Here the CDR3 DNA reads TGTGCCTGGACTCGAGGATCCTACGAGCAGTACTTC. Its translation: CAWTRGSYEQYF.

The chain joins TRBV19 to TRBJ1-2; a weak D match, TRBD1 (6 bases). CDR1 LNHDA and CDR2 SQIVND come from the germline V gene (reference sequence). The CDR3 is 10 amino acids. V was shortened by 8 bases and J by 7 bases, with 8 bases between the two germline ends. The CDR3 DNA sequence: TGTGCCAGTGGACAGACTGGCTACACCTTC. Its translation: CASGQTGYTF.

This clone was recorded once. This sequence joins TRBV5-4 and TRBJ1-2; D may be TRBD1 (5 bases). The CDR3 totals 13 residues. Per germline, CDR1 SGHNT and CDR2 YYREEE (reference sequence). Trimming shortened V by 0 bases and J by 8 bases, and 11 bases separated the two germline ends. CDR3 protein: CASSLEGAWGYTF. The CDR3 bases are TGTGCCAGCAGCTTGGAAGGGGCTTGGGGCTACACCTTC.

The chain joins TRBV7-2 to TRBJ2-5; tentatively, D is TRBD1 (8 bases). V lost 5 bases and J 5 bases, leaving 15 bases between the germline ends. The germline V gene has CDR1 SGHTA and CDR2 FQGNSA. The CDR3 runs 14 residues. The CDR3 DNA is TGTGCCAGCAGCCCAGGGGGCGGGGGTGAGACCCAGTACTTC. It yields the protein CASSPGGGGETQYF. Combining the CDR3 with reference TRBV7-2 and TRBJ2-5 gives the whole variable domain GAGVSQSPSNKVTEKGKDVELRCDPISGHTALYWYRQSLGQGLEFLIYFQGNSAPDKSGLPSDRFSAERTGGSVSTLTIQRTQQEDSAVYLCASSPGGGGETQYFGPGTRLLVL.

The chain recombines TRBV5-1 with TRBJ2-2; no definite D call. Trimming removed 4 bases at V and 6 bases at J, with 16 bases between. This CDR3 is 15 amino acids long. Per germline, CDR1 SGHRS and CDR2 YFSETQ. The CDR3: CASSPNSGSAGELFF. The CDR3 nucleotides are TGCGCCAGCAGCCCGAATAGTGGTTCAGCCGGGGAGCTGTTTTTT.

This clone was counted once. The genes are TRBV19 and TRBJ2-7, with TRBD1 identical over 9 bases. Germline-derived CDR1 and CDR2 are LNHDA and SQIVND (reference sequence). The V segment lost 5 bases and the J segment 7 bases; nucleotides outside the gene matches: 12. This CDR3 is 15 amino acids long. CDR3 loop: CASSATGTGSQEQYF. The DNA for the CDR3 is TGTGCCAGTAGTGCCACCGGGACAGGGTCTCAGGAGCAGTACTTC.

The chain carries TRBV5-1 and TRBJ2-3; D possibly matches TRBD1 or TRBD2 (5 bases each). The CDR3 sequence is 16 residues long. Germline CDR1 and CDR2: SGHRS and YFSETQ. Trimming left V 0 bases short and J 2 bases short, with 13 bases between. The DNA for the CDR3 is TGCGCCAGCAGCTTGGGGTTAGGGACCCCCACAGATACGCAGTATTTT. Protein: CASSLGLGTPTDTQYF.

This clone has just one count. Written as DNA, the CDR3 is TGTGCCAGCACCGGGACAGGGGGCCCCGGGGGCGGCTACACCTTC. This encodes CASTGTGGPGGGYTF. The rearrangement links TRBV6-6 to TRBJ1-2, with TRBD1 identical over 12 bases. Germline values: CDR1 MNHNY, CDR2 SVGAGI (reference sequence). The CDR3 has 15 amino acids. J lost 8 bases, V lost 7 bases, and 11 bases had no gene match.